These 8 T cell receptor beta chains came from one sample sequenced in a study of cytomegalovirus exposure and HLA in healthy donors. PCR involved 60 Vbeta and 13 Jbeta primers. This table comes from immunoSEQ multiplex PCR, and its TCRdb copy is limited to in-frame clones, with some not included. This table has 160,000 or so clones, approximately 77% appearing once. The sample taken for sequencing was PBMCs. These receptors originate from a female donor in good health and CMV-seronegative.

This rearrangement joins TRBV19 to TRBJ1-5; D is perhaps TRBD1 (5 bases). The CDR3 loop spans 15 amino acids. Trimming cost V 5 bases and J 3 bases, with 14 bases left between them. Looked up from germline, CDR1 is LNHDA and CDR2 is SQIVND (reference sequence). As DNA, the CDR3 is TGTGCCAGTAGTCAGGGACGGGGGGACAATCAGCCCCAGCATTTT. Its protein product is CASSQGRGDNQPQHF.

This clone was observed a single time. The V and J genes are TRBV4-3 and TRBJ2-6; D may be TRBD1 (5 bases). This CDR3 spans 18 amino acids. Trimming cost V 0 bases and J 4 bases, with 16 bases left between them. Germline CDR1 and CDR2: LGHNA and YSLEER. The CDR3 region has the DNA TGCGCCAGCAGCCAAGATCCCACAGGAGTATCCGGGGCCAACGTCCTGACTTTC. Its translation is CASSQDPTGVSGANVLTF.

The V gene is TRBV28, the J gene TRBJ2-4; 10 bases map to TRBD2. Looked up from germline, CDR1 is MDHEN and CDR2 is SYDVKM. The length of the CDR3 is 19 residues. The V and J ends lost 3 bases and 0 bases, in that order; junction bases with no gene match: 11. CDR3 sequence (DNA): TGTGCCAGCAGTTTTCTAGAGCGGGGGGGTAAACTAGCCAAAAACATTCAGTACTTC. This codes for CASSFLERGGKLAKNIQYF.

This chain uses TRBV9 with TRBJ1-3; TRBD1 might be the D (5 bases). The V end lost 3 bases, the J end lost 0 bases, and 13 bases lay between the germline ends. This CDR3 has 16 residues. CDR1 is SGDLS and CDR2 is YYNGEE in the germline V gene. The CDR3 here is CASSERGFVSGNTIYF. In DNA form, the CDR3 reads TGTGCCAGCAGCGAACGGGGGTTCGTCTCTGGAAACACCATATATTTT.

CDR3 nucleotide sequence: TGTGCCAGCAGCCCTAGTGGGAAGGGGACAATCTCCTACGAGCAGTACTTC. Translating gives CASSPSGKGTISYEQYF. V gene TRBV7-9 combines with J gene TRBJ2-5, with D possibly matching TRBD1 (6 bases). Matching the DNA end better, TRBJ2-7 makes the J call doubtful. The germline CDR1 and CDR2 sequences are SEHNR and FQNEAQ (reference sequence). The CDR3 covers 17 residues.

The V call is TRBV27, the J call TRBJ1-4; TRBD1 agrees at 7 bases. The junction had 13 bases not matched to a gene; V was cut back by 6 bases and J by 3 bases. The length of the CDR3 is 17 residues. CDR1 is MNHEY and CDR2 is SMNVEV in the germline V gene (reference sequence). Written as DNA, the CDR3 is TGTGCCAGCAGCCCTTCAAGGGACAGACAGCCTAATGAAAAACTGTTTTTT. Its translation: CASSPSRDRQPNEKLFF. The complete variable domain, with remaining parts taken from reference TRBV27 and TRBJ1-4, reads EAQVTQNPRYLITVTGKKLTVTCSQNMNHEYMSWYRQDPGLGLRQIYYSMNVEVTDKGDVPEGYKVSRKEKRNFPLILESPSPNQTSLYFCASSPSRDRQPNEKLFFGSGTQLSVL.

CDR3 coding DNA: TGTGCCAGTAGTCCTCCGAGACAGGGGTTCCACGAGCAGTACTTC. This encodes CASSPPRQGFHEQYF. V gene TRBV19 combines with J gene TRBJ2-7; TRBD1 agrees at 8 bases. Per the germline V gene, CDR1 is LNHDA and CDR2 is SQIVND (reference sequence). CDR3 length: 15 amino acids. Trimming removed 5 bases from V and 5 bases from J; junction bases left unmatched: 11. The entire variable domain, with the rest obtained from reference TRBV19 and TRBJ2-7, is as follows: DGGITQSPKYLFRKEGQNVTLSCEQNLNHDAMYWYRQDPGQGLRLIYYSQIVNDFQKGDIAEGYSVSREKKESFPLTVTSAQKNPTAFYLCASSPPRQGFHEQYFGPGTRLTVT.

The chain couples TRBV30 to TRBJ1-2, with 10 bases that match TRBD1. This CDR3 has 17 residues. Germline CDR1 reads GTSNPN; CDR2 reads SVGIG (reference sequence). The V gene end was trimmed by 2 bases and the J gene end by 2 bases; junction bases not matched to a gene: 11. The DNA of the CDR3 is TGTGCCTGGAGTCGAGGGACAGGGGCCGCTAAAAACTATGGCTACACCTTC. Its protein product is CAWSRGTGAAKNYGYTF.